This T cell receptor beta chain was documented in a study of blood T cell repertoires in COVID-19. Study overall: PBMCs, B-cell-depleted T cells, or T cells provided the cDNA or gDNA that made up the material.

Seattle cases were enrolled at active infection and followed longitudinally. Germline V CDR1 and CDR2: MNHNY, SVGAGI (reference sequence). The junction had 4 bases not matched to a gene; V was cut back by 4 bases and J by 4 bases. The length of the CDR3 is 15 residues. Authors' data handling: Estimates of nucleated cell counts were drawn from the amplification of reference gene primers. The repertoire was sequenced with immunoSEQ multiplex PCR; TCRdb's copy has only in-frame clones and lacks some. V and J calls and clone size are copied from that table; D and trimming were computed from the DNA. The sample includes 250,000 to 400,000 clones, about 91% seen only once; the top ten take 1.5% to 2%.

The sequence was collected from a woman aged 25 to 39 with COVID-19, enrolled during active disease. The material sequenced was peripheral blood. The chain joins TRBV6-6 to TRBJ2-1; 10 bases fit TRBD2. The CDR3 region is CASSLGLAAYNEQFF. The CDR3 nucleotides are TGTGCCAGCAGTTTAGGACTAGCGGCGTACAATGAGCAGTTCTTC.